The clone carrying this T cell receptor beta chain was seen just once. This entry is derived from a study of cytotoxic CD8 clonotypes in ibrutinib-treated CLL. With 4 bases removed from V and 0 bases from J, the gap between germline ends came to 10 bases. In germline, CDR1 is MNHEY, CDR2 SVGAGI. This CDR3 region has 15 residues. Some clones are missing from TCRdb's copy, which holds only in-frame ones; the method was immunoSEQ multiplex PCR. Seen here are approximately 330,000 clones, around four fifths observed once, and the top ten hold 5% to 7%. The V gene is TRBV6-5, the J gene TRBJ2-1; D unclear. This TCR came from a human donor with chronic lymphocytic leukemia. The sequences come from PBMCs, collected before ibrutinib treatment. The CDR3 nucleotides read TGTGCCAGCAGTTTACGTGAGAGCTCCTACAATGAGCAGTTCTTC. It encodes CASSLRESSYNEQFF.